This is a list of T cell receptor beta chains from one sample in a study of cytomegalovirus exposure and HLA in healthy donors. Repertoires were generated with immunoSEQ multiplex PCR, while TCRdb's copy carries only in-frame clones and drops some. The table has 95,000 to 150,000 clones, more than 80% seen once. Sequencing was done on a sample of PBMCs. These receptor sequences come from a man aged 40-50 years in good health and CMV-seronegative. CDR3s include the opening cysteine and the closing phenylalanine or tryptophan. The D gene is left open where the match is weak. Clone size is given for some rows only: seen once, a few or many times, or a class if the clone is expanded.

cdr3_aa: CASSMGRDTGELFF; cdr3_nt: TGTGCCAGTAGTATGGGCCGAGACACCGGGGAGCTGTTTTTT; v_call: TRBV19; j_call: TRBJ2-2; clone_size: few; d_call: -
cdr3_aa: CASSPGNYGYTF; cdr3_nt: TGTGCCAGCAGCCCAGGGAACTATGGCTACACCTTC; v_call: TRBV7-9; j_call: TRBJ1-2; clone_size: few; d_call: -
cdr3_aa: CASSTSGGLSNQPQHF; cdr3_nt: TGTGCCAGCAGTACGAGCGGGGGTTTAAGCAATCAGCCCCAGCATTTT; v_call: TRBV28; j_call: TRBJ1-5; clone_size: few; d_call: -
cdr3_aa: CASSAQGYGYTF; cdr3_nt: TGTGCCAGCAGTGCGCAGGGCTATGGCTACACCTTC; v_call: TRBV2; j_call: TRBJ1-2; clone_size: -; d_call: -
cdr3_aa: CASSTTGDVYGYTF; cdr3_nt: TGTGCCAGCAGTACCACAGGGGACGTCTATGGCTACACCTTC; v_call: TRBV2; j_call: TRBJ1-2; clone_size: -; d_call: TRBD1
cdr3_aa: CATSRDPTGAVMNTEAFF; cdr3_nt: TGTGCCACCAGCAGAGACCCAACAGGGGCAGTCATGAACACTGAAGCTTTCTTT; v_call: TRBV15; j_call: TRBJ1-1; clone_size: -; d_call: TRBD1
cdr3_aa: CASSSRGGDTQYF; cdr3_nt: TGTGCCAGTAGTTCCCGAGGGGGAGATACGCAGTATTTT; v_call: TRBV19; j_call: TRBJ2-3; clone_size: -; d_call: -
cdr3_aa: CASSDDRHTGELFF; cdr3_nt: TGTGCCAGCAGTGATGACAGGCACACCGGGGAGCTGTTTTTT; v_call: TRBV2; j_call: TRBJ2-2; clone_size: -; d_call: -
cdr3_aa: CARSLGDRVGSTEAFF; cdr3_nt: TGTGCCAGAAGCTTAGGGGACAGGGTTGGAAGTACTGAAGCTTTCTTT; v_call: TRBV7-5; j_call: TRBJ1-1; clone_size: -; d_call: -
cdr3_aa: CASSNQRDNWGYGYTF; cdr3_nt: TGTGCCAGCTCAAATCAAAGGGACAACTGGGGTTATGGCTACACCTTC; v_call: TRBV18; j_call: TRBJ1-2; clone_size: -; d_call: -
cdr3_aa: CASSPGQNSYEQYF; cdr3_nt: TGTGCCAGCAGCCCGGGACAGAACTCCTACGAGCAGTACTTC; v_call: TRBV7-7; j_call: TRBJ2-7; clone_size: -; d_call: TRBD1
cdr3_aa: CASSATSGGTNEQFF; cdr3_nt: TGCGCCAGCAGCGCCACTAGCGGGGGAACCAATGAGCAGTTCTTC; v_call: TRBV5-1; j_call: TRBJ2-1; clone_size: -; d_call: TRBD2
cdr3_aa: CASRQLNTEAFF; cdr3_nt: TGTGCCAGCAGACAGCTGAACACTGAAGCTTTCTTT; v_call: TRBV6-1; j_call: TRBJ1-1; clone_size: -; d_call: -
cdr3_aa: CASSPRTGTMAGYTF; cdr3_nt: TGTGCCAGCAGCCCCAGGACAGGGACTATGGCTGGCTACACCTTC; v_call: TRBV7-9; j_call: TRBJ1-2; clone_size: -; d_call: TRBD1
cdr3_aa: CASSRDRKETQYF; cdr3_nt: TGTGCCAGCAGTCGGGACAGAAAAGAGACCCAGTACTTC; v_call: TRBV6-5; j_call: TRBJ2-5; clone_size: few; d_call: TRBD1
cdr3_aa: CASSRRGNTGELFF; cdr3_nt: TGTGCCAGCAGCAGGAGGGGAAACACCGGGGAGCTGTTTTTT; v_call: TRBV11-2; j_call: TRBJ2-2; clone_size: -; d_call: -
cdr3_aa: CASSVTVAGQSGANGLTF; cdr3_nt: TGTGCCAGCAGCGTAACCGTAGCAGGGCAGTCTGGGGCCAACGGCCTGACTTTC; v_call: TRBV9; j_call: TRBJ2-6; clone_size: -; d_call: -
cdr3_aa: CASSHQPGQRRTGTEAFF; cdr3_nt: TGCGCCAGCAGCCACCAACCGGGACAGCGCCGGACTGGGACTGAAGCTTTCTTT; v_call: TRBV5-1; j_call: TRBJ1-1; clone_size: -; d_call: TRBD1
cdr3_aa: CASSPGGRTGELFF; cdr3_nt: TGTGCCAGCAGCCCGGGAGGTAGGACCGGGGAGCTGTTTTTT; v_call: TRBV4-2; j_call: TRBJ2-2; clone_size: -; d_call: TRBD2
cdr3_aa: CASSLLSSGGTTGELFF; cdr3_nt: TGTGCCAGCAGCCTCCTATCCAGCGGGGGGACTACCGGGGAGCTGTTTTTT; v_call: TRBV9; j_call: TRBJ2-2; clone_size: -; d_call: TRBD2
cdr3_aa: CAWSVDRVSSPLHF; cdr3_nt: TGTGCCTGGAGTGTGGACAGGGTCAGTTCACCCCTCCACTTT; v_call: TRBV30; j_call: TRBJ1-6; clone_size: -; d_call: TRBD1
cdr3_aa: CASSSYRGPNTGELFF; cdr3_nt: TGTGCCAGCAGTTCCTACAGGGGGCCGAACACCGGGGAGCTGTTTTTT; v_call: TRBV27; j_call: TRBJ2-2; clone_size: once; d_call: TRBD1
cdr3_aa: CASSQDRGGSSYNEQFF; cdr3_nt: TGCGCCAGCAGCCAAGATCGCGGGGGGAGCTCCTACAATGAGCAGTTCTTC; v_call: TRBV4-3; j_call: TRBJ2-1; clone_size: -; d_call: TRBD2
cdr3_aa: CASSTYRGGYTF; cdr3_nt: TGTGCCAGCAGCACTTACAGGGGCGGCTACACCTTC; v_call: TRBV5-6; j_call: TRBJ1-2; clone_size: -; d_call: TRBD1
cdr3_aa: CASSFGTLLDEQYF; cdr3_nt: TGTGCCAGCAGCTTCGGGACACTACTAGACGAGCAGTACTTC; v_call: TRBV28; j_call: TRBJ2-7; clone_size: -; d_call: -
cdr3_aa: CASRIFSGEQFF; cdr3_nt: TGTGCCAGCAGGATCTTTAGCGGGGAGCAGTTCTTC; v_call: TRBV2; j_call: TRBJ2-1; clone_size: -; d_call: TRBD2
cdr3_aa: CASSPGAVNYGYTF; cdr3_nt: TGTGCCAGCAGTCCCGGAGCCGTCAACTATGGCTACACCTTC; v_call: TRBV27; j_call: TRBJ1-2; clone_size: -; d_call: -
cdr3_aa: CASSLNSGRASYNEQFF; cdr3_nt: TGTGCCAGCAGTTTAAATAGCGGGAGGGCGTCATACAATGAGCAGTTCTTC; v_call: TRBV27; j_call: TRBJ2-1; clone_size: few; d_call: TRBD2
cdr3_aa: CASSQVAGVSYEQYF; cdr3_nt: TGCGCCAGCAGCCAAGTAGCGGGGGTCTCCTACGAGCAGTACTTC; v_call: TRBV4-3; j_call: TRBJ2-7; clone_size: -; d_call: TRBD2
cdr3_aa: CASSLQGGGYTF; cdr3_nt: TGTGCCAGCAGTTTACAGGGAGGTGGCTACACCTTC; v_call: TRBV28; j_call: TRBJ1-2; clone_size: medium-sized; d_call: -
cdr3_aa: CASSSLAGGTYEQYF; cdr3_nt: TGCGCCAGCAGCTCGTTAGCGGGGGGGACCTACGAGCAGTACTTC; v_call: TRBV5-1; j_call: TRBJ2-7; clone_size: once; d_call: TRBD2
cdr3_aa: CASLDRVNTEAFF; cdr3_nt: TGTGCCAGTCTGGACAGAGTGAACACTGAAGCTTTCTTT; v_call: TRBV28; j_call: TRBJ1-1; clone_size: -; d_call: -